This is a list of T cell receptor beta chains from one sample in a study of cytomegalovirus exposure and HLA in healthy donors. Measured with immunoSEQ multiplex PCR; TCRdb has only the in-frame clones, and not every one. The sample gives about 120,000 clones, around 80% of which show up once; 2.7% is in the top ten. The sequenced material came from PBMCs. The receptors originated from a woman between 35 and 50 years old in good health and CMV-seropositive. CDR3s include the opening cysteine and the closing phenylalanine or tryptophan.

v_gene | CDR3aa
TRBV10-3 | CAISLEGLQFF
TRBV5-8 | CASSLTSGRYNEQFF
TRBV15 | CATARDSFSGNTIYF
TRBV25-1 | CASSGTGRGAYYEQYF
TRBV18 | CASSPLRWETQYF
TRBV6-5 | CASSRDRGLGNEQFF
TRBV25-1 | CASRDPQGGRYYTF
TRBV11-2 | CASSLGKAGYTF
TRBV11-2 | CASSLDSSGNTIYF
TRBV7-2 | CASSLLQGNQPQHF
TRBV6-9 | CASSYFPGQGTSPLHF
TRBV5-4 | CASSLSQREDTQYF
TRBV7-2 | CASSLQGAPNYGYTF
TRBV5-5 | CASSGLGTGSQPQHF
TRBV2 | CASRTRDRGLETQYF
TRBV6-5 | CASSYSGTGTGTGYTF
TRBV2 | CASSELAGGVDEQYF
TRBV10-3 | CAISGGRGYEQYF
TRBV2 | CASKSDNEKLFF
TRBV7-9 | CASSSGLAGGPSTDTQYF
TRBV2 | CASNGLVAGELFF
TRBV30 | CAWGNGNCNEQFF
TRBV2 | CASGSAGGVGYEQYF
TRBV15 | CATSGQGANQPQHF
TRBV29-1 | CSVAETNTEAFF
TRBV30 | CAWSVDRGYGYTF
TRBV19 | CATQWRGNTEAFF
TRBV9 | CASSEGGQKAQFF
TRBV5-4 | CASSWGGATNEKLFF
TRBV27 | CASSLSGQGRTEAFF
TRBV7-9 | CASSTKRGEQETQYF
TRBV15 | CATSRDLVQTYEQYF
TRBV4-1 | CASSRAGTGVETQYF
TRBV10-2 | CASSAVSSEAFF
TRBV19 | CASSGAGRRTGELFF
TRBV10-3 | CAISDGNQPQHF
TRBV7-2 | CASSLKAGGGTGELFF
TRBV19 | CASRYRDSPLHF
TRBV7-2 | CASSLSVSGANVLTF
TRBV15 | CATSREEGRPQFF
TRBV6-1 | CASSVDPSGNEQFF
TRBV5-8 | CASSKGRGRGSVDTQYF
TRBV30 | CAWSPPSPYEQYF
TRBV11-2 | CASSLRRGRGGYNSPLHF
TRBV7-6 | CASSLGTSVDEQYF
TRBV27 | CASSLDLNTEAFF
TRBV5-6 | CASSRTGDKNYGYTF
TRBV30 | CAWSKGTGAYEQYF
TRBV11-2 | CASSPQGQFNYGYTF
TRBV19 | CASRETPGQGGEQYF